What follows are 12 T cell receptor beta chains derived from one specimen sequenced in a study of blood T cell repertoires in COVID-19. The repertoire was sequenced with immunoSEQ multiplex PCR; TCRdb's copy has only in-frame clones and lacks some. Of tens of thousands of clones detected, approximately 90% appear once; the ten largest clones hold approximately 4.8%. The sequencing input was peripheral blood. These receptors were taken from a woman aged 60 to 75 with active COVID-19.

This chain connects TRBV5-4 to TRBJ1-2; 7 bases are a match to TRBD1. Germline loops: CDR1 SGHNT, CDR2 YYREEE (reference sequence). The V segment lost 1 base and the J segment 8 bases; nucleotides outside the gene matches: 5. The CDR3 runs 13 residues. The CDR3 spells CASSLPRGEGYTF. The DNA of the CDR3 is TGTGCCAGCAGCTTGCCCAGGGGGGAAGGCTACACCTTC.

This chain uses TRBV7-9 with TRBJ1-4; D is unclear. CDR3 length: 11 amino acids. Germline assignment: CDR1 SEHNR and CDR2 FQNEAQ (reference sequence). V shed 4 bases and J shed 7 bases, with 4 bases lying between them. In DNA, the CDR3 is TGTGCCAGCAGCTCGCGTGAAAAACTGTTTTTT. Protein product: CASSSREKLFF.

V gene TRBV28 combines with J gene TRBJ1-4; D unclear. CDR3 length: 15 amino acids. Looked up from germline, CDR1 is MDHEN and CDR2 is SYDVKM. V shed 8 bases and J shed 10 bases, with 23 bases lying between them. The CDR3 region is CASVQRPGVSGKLFF. In DNA, the CDR3 is TGTGCCAGCGTCCAAAGGCCCGGGGTATCCGGAAAACTGTTTTTT. Full variable domain (rest looked up from reference TRBV28 and TRBJ1-4): DVKVTQSSRYLVKRTGEKVFLECVQDMDHENMFWYRQDPGLGLRLIYFSYDVKMKEKGDIPEGYSVSREKKERFSLILESASTNQTSMYLCASVQRPGVSGKLFFGSGTQLSVL.

This chain uses TRBV7-2 with TRBJ1-2, with D possibly TRBD1 on 5 matching bases. The V end was cut by 4 bases, the J end by 5 bases, with 11 bases between. Germline assignment: CDR1 SGHTA and CDR2 FQGNSA. CDR3 length: 13 residues. DNA of the CDR3: TGTGCCAGCAGCTCACACGGGGGGTATGGCTACACCTTC. It encodes CASSSHGGYGYTF.

The V and J genes are TRBV4-1 and TRBJ2-3, with 13 bases that match TRBD2. V trimming: 3 bases; J trimming: 1 base; junction bases outside the gene matches: 10. Germline V gives CDR1 MGHRA, CDR2 YSYEKL. This CDR3 is built from 19 residues. In DNA form, the CDR3 reads TGCGCCAGCAGCCACCAGCGGGGACTAGCGGGGTGGGGCACAGATACGCAGTATTTT. Encoded protein: CASSHQRGLAGWGTDTQYF.

J is TRBJ2-1 and V is TRBV5-1; 12 nucleotides match TRBD2. CDR1 is SGHRS, CDR2 YFSETQ, per germline. V was clipped by 2 bases and J by 6 bases; unmatched bases: 15. CDR3 length: 19 amino acids. DNA of the CDR3: TGCGCCAGCAGCTTAAGACTAGCGGGGGAACGACCTGGGGTCAATGAGCAGTTCTTC. This encodes CASSLRLAGERPGVNEQFF. The whole variable domain, filled in from reference TRBV5-1 and TRBJ2-1, reads KAGVTQTPRYLIKTRGQQVTLSCSPISGHRSVSWYQQTPGQGLQFLFEYFSETQRNKGNFPGRFSGRQFSNSRSEMNVSTLELGDSALYLCASSLRLAGERPGVNEQFFGPGTRLTVL.

The chain employs TRBV19 and TRBJ1-4, with D perhaps TRBD1 (5 bases). V was pared by 7 bases and J by 10 bases, with 28 bases between. Germline assignment: CDR1 LNHDA and CDR2 SQIVND (reference sequence). CDR3 length: 17 amino acids. Written as DNA, the CDR3 is TGTGCCAGTACCCCCCCCGGTATAAAGGGGTTTGGCGGAAAACTGTTTTTT. Translated, it gives CASTPPGIKGFGGKLFF.

This clone has a single count. The CDR3 is CASSLRPQGGGEKLFF. CDR3 in DNA: TGCGCCAGCAGCTTGCGGCCACAGGGGGGAGGGGAAAAACTGTTTTTT. V usage is TRBV5-1 and J usage is TRBJ1-4, with 8 positions matching TRBD1. The CDR3 covers 16 residues. In germline, CDR1 is SGHRS, CDR2 YFSETQ. The junction had 10 bases not matched to a gene; V was cut back by 1 base and J by 8 bases. The full variable domain, with the rest looked up from reference TRBV5-1 and TRBJ1-4, is KAGVTQTPRYLIKTRGQQVTLSCSPISGHRSVSWYQQTPGQGLQFLFEYFSETQRNKGNFPGRFSGRQFSNSRSEMNVSTLELGDSALYLCASSLRPQGGGEKLFFGSGTQLSVL.

The genes are TRBV2 and TRBJ2-2; D gene ambiguous. The V and J ends lost 5 bases and 0 bases respectively, with 13 bases between them. CDR1 and CDR2 (germline): SNHLY, FYNNEI. This CDR3 has 16 residues. The CDR3 DNA reads as TGTGCCAGCAGTAACGGAACGCTAGCGAACACCGGGGAGCTGTTTTTT. Translated, it gives CASSNGTLANTGELFF. Looking up the rest from reference TRBV2 and TRBJ2-2 gives the full variable domain: EPEVTQTPSHQVTQMGQEVILRCVPISNHLYFYWYRQILGQKVEFLVSFYNNEISEKSEIFDDQFSVERPDGSNFTLKIRSTKLEDSAMYFCASSNGTLANTGELFFGEGSRLTVL.

The CDR3 DNA is TGTGCCAGCAACCCCGACCGGGACAAGGACTATGGCTACACCTTC. Translated, it gives CASNPDRDKDYGYTF. The rearrangement uses TRBV4-2 and TRBJ1-2; possible D gene TRBD1, 6 bases. Germline-derived CDR1 and CDR2 are LGHNA and YNFKEQ. The CDR3 contains 15 residues. V shed 7 bases and J shed 3 bases, with 18 bases lying between them.

The V call is TRBV29-1, the J call TRBJ1-1; 7 nucleotides match TRBD1. From germline, CDR1 is SQVTM and CDR2 ANQGSEA. The length of the CDR3 is 15 residues. Trimming cost V 4 bases and J 0 bases; bases outside gene matches: 8. Here the CDR3 reads CSVATGVGLNTEAFF. CDR3 bases: TGCAGCGTTGCTACAGGGGTGGGGTTGAACACTGAAGCTTTCTTT.

V usage is TRBV5-6 and J usage is TRBJ1-6, with a weak D call TRBD1 (5 bases). Looked up from germline, CDR1 is SGHDT and CDR2 is YYEEEE. V lost 0 bases to trimming and J lost 9 bases, with 13 bases between them. The CDR3 runs 15 residues. The CDR3 is CASSLAGGRGSPLHF. Written as DNA, the CDR3 is TGTGCCAGCAGCTTGGCCGGGGGTAGGGGTTCACCCCTCCACTTT.